This T cell receptor (beta chain) originates from a study of technical replicates of blood from a handful of donors. Here immunoSEQ multiplex PCR was the method, and the copy in TCRdb shows in-frame clones only, minus some. The table shows about 74,000 clones, with 95% occurring only once. This receptor was taken from a human donor in good health. Sequencing was performed on T cells isolated from PBMCs.

The CDR3 DNA reads as TGCGCCAGCAGCCCCTTACAGGGGTCTAATGAAAAACTGTTTTTT. Encoded protein: CASSPLQGSNEKLFF. The V gene is TRBV5-1, the J gene TRBJ1-4; TRBD1 aligns across 7 bases. Per the germline V gene, CDR1 is SGHRS and CDR2 is YFSETQ. This CDR3 comprises 15 residues. The V segment lost 4 bases and the J segment 3 bases; nucleotides outside the gene matches: 6.